These 27 T cell receptor beta chains originate from one sample sequenced in a study of shared clonotypes between healthy human individuals. Naive CD8 cells lacked CD45RO and underwent positive selection for CCR7, leaving out terminally differentiated effector memory CD45RA+ cells. The repertoire was sequenced with immunoSEQ multiplex PCR; TCRdb's copy has only in-frame clones and lacks some. Among about 2.1 million clones listed, just over 90% were seen once. Material: naive CD8+ T cells from PBMCs. The receptors originated from a young man in good health. Some clones in this sample may be carry-over from other donors' samples.

The V gene is TRBV14, the J gene TRBJ2-1, with no clear D. Trimming removed 4 bases from V and 7 bases from J, with 8 bases in between. The CDR3 runs 12 residues. CDR1 and CDR2 (germline): SGHDN, FVKESK. CDR3 sequence (DNA): TGTGCCAGCAGCCCTACAATTAATGAGCAGTTCTTC. Translation gives CASSPTINEQFF.

CDR3 bases: TGTGCCAGTAGGGTCGGCTCAAACAATGAGCAGTTCTTC. As protein: CASRVGSNNEQFF. The V call is TRBV19, the J call TRBJ2-1; D gene unclear. The CDR3 consists of 13 residues. Germline-derived CDR1 and CDR2 are LNHDA and SQIVND (reference sequence). Trimming removed 6 bases from V and 5 bases from J, with 11 bases in between. Based on the CDR3 plus reference TRBV19 and TRBJ2-1, the full variable domain is DGGITQSPKYLFRKEGQNVTLSCEQNLNHDAMYWYRQDPGQGLRLIYYSQIVNDFQKGDIAEGYSVSREKKESFPLTVTSAQKNPTAFYLCASRVGSNNEQFFGPGTRLTVL.

The chain employs TRBV5-5 and TRBJ1-2; 7 bases map to TRBD1. Germline V CDR1 and CDR2: SGHKS, YYEKEE (reference sequence). This CDR3 has 18 residues. V was clipped by 3 bases and J by 6 bases; unmatched bases: 20. The CDR3 reads CASSWGRPDRRLNNGYTF. In DNA, the CDR3 is TGTGCCAGCAGCTGGGGTCGCCCGGACAGGCGCCTGAACAATGGCTACACCTTC.

The chain is built from TRBV5-1 and TRBJ2-5, with 10 positions matching TRBD2. This CDR3 contains 16 residues. The V gene's germline CDR1 is SGHRS and CDR2 YFSETQ. V shed 4 bases, J shed 5 bases, and the junction held 11 bases outside the gene matches. Written as DNA, the CDR3 is TGCGCCAGCAGCACTGGGCTAGCGGGAGTGTTTGAGACCCAGTACTTC. It translates to CASSTGLAGVFETQYF.

The V gene is TRBV7-9, the J gene TRBJ1-3, with D perhaps matching TRBD1 (6 bases). CDR3 length equals 16 residues. The V gene's germline CDR1 is SEHNR and CDR2 FQNEAQ (reference sequence). V lost 4 bases and J lost 5, with 18 bases in between. CDR3 coding DNA: TGTGCCAGCAGCTCCTACCGGGACACGTCCCGAAACACCATATATTTT. Translated, it gives CASSSYRDTSRNTIYF.

This sequence joins TRBV27 and TRBJ2-2; 11 bases fit TRBD1. V lost 6 bases, J lost 2 bases, and 8 bases stayed unmatched. The germline gives CDR1 MNHEY, CDR2 SMNVEV (reference sequence). CDR3 length equals 17 residues. The CDR3, as DNA: TGTGCCAGCAGCTATTTCGGGACAGGGGGAAACACCGGGGAGCTGTTTTTT. It translates to CASSYFGTGGNTGELFF.

The chain uses TRBV11-2 and TRBJ1-4; D gene unclear. The germline CDR1 and CDR2 sequences are SGHAT and FQNNGV. V was cut by 0 bases and J by 7 bases, with 9 bases left in between. The CDR3 runs 14 residues. CDR3 region: CASSLDALIEKLFF. The CDR3 nucleotides are TGTGCCAGCAGCTTAGACGCGCTAATTGAAAAACTGTTTTTT.

The V call is TRBV5-1, the J call TRBJ2-7, with D maybe TRBD2 (7 bases). The CDR3 spans 17 residues. Germline V gene sequence: CDR1 SGHRS, CDR2 YFSETQ. Trimming removed 1 base from V and 2 bases from J, with 19 bases in between. The CDR3 protein is CASSLLAGDYLAYEQYF. The CDR3 DNA is TGCGCCAGCAGCTTGTTGGCAGGGGACTACCTGGCCTACGAGCAGTACTTC.

This sequence joins TRBV7-9 and TRBJ2-1, with D uncertain. V was pared by 4 bases and J by 3 bases, with 10 bases between. Germline CDR1 and CDR2: SEHNR and FQNEAQ (reference sequence). The CDR3 loop spans 14 amino acids. CDR3 sequence reads: CASSSPTIYNEQFF. DNA for the CDR3: TGTGCCAGCAGCTCGCCGACAATCTACAATGAGCAGTTCTTC.

V is TRBV7-8 and J is TRBJ2-5, with D perhaps given as TRBD1 or TRBD2 (5 bases each). Germline CDR1 and CDR2: SGHVS and FQNEAQ. This CDR3 spans 16 amino acids. V lost 4 bases and J 3 bases, leaving 18 bases between the germline ends. The chain's CDR3 is CASSSIFPGQKETQYF. In DNA form, the CDR3 reads TGTGCCAGCAGCTCGATTTTCCCGGGGCAGAAAGAGACCCAGTACTTC.

The rearrangement links TRBV9 to TRBJ1-3; a possible D gene is TRBD1 (5 bases). Germline lookup yields CDR1 SGDLS and CDR2 YYNGEE. This CDR3 has 15 amino acids. Deletions cut 4 bases from V and 2 bases from J, with 13 bases between. The CDR3 region has the DNA TGTGCCAGCAGCACAGCCGGGACTACTGGAAACACCATATATTTT. Translated: CASSTAGTTGNTIYF.

The chain couples TRBV7-3 to TRBJ2-5; the D gene could be TRBD1 or TRBD2 (5 bases each). CDR1 is SGHTA and CDR2 is FQGTGA in the germline V gene. This CDR3 contains 15 residues. Trimming removed 3 bases from V and 1 base from J, with 12 bases in between. The CDR3 sequence is CASSLGVAGQETQYF. DNA for the CDR3: TGTGCCAGCAGCTTGGGGGTGGCGGGCCAAGAGACCCAGTACTTC.

The chain joins TRBV9 to TRBJ1-4, with D unclear. Germline CDR1 SGDLS, CDR2 YYNGEE. The CDR3 is made up of 15 amino acids. The V gene lost 4 bases and the J gene lost 4 bases, with 14 bases spanning the gap. Here the CDR3 reads CASSPPNLGNEKLFF. CDR3 nucleotide sequence: TGTGCCAGCAGCCCCCCGAATCTGGGTAATGAAAAACTGTTTTTT. The variable domain in full, completed from reference TRBV9 and TRBJ1-4, reads DSGVTQTPKHLITATGQRVTLRCSPRSGDLSVYWYQQSLDQGLQFLIQYYNGEERAKGNILERFSAQQFPDLHSELNLSSLELGDSALYFCASSPPNLGNEKLFFGSGTQLSVL.

V usage is TRBV18 and J usage is TRBJ1-5, with D tentatively TRBD1 (5 bases). V gave up 2 bases and J gave up 2 bases, with 13 bases separating them. This CDR3 contains 16 residues. Germline V gives CDR1 KGHSH, CDR2 LQKENI. CDR3 sequence (DNA): TGTGCCAGCTCACCATCCGAGGGGATGGGCAATCAGCCCCAGCATTTT. Translated, it gives CASSPSEGMGNQPQHF.

This rearrangement joins TRBV27 to TRBJ2-2; D might be TRBD1 (5 bases). Germline CDR1 is MNHEY and CDR2 is SMNVEV (reference sequence). Trimming shortened V by 4 bases and J by 2 bases, and 8 bases separated the two germline ends. There are 14 residues in the CDR3. In DNA, the CDR3 is TGTGCCAGCAGTTCGACAGCCAACACCGGGGAGCTGTTTTTT. This translates into CASSSTANTGELFF.

The chain combines TRBV18 with TRBJ2-3; weak D call: TRBD2 (6 bases). Germline-derived CDR1 and CDR2 are KGHSH and LQKENI. V was clipped by 3 bases and J by 2 bases, with 21 bases between them. The CDR3 runs 18 residues. CDR3 amino acids: CASSPAALIAEATDTQYF. For the CDR3, the DNA is TGTGCCAGCTCACCCGCGGCGTTGATAGCGGAGGCCACAGATACGCAGTATTTT.

V and J are TRBV19 and TRBJ2-1; 12 bases fit TRBD2. Unmatched junction bases numbered 11, after V lost 1 base and J lost 7 bases. There are 18 residues in the CDR3. Germline CDR1 is LNHDA and CDR2 is SQIVND (reference sequence). CDR3 loop: CASSIGGSSGRAGNEQFF. CDR3 nucleotide sequence: TGTGCCAGTAGTATAGGGGGGTCTAGCGGGAGGGCAGGGAATGAGCAGTTCTTC.

The chain recombines TRBV28 with TRBJ2-7; 12 positions match TRBD2. CDR1 MDHEN and CDR2 SYDVKM come from the germline V gene. After removal of 3 bases from V and 3 bases from J, the junction contained 3 bases not matched to a gene. The CDR3 loop spans 15 amino acids. The CDR3 coding sequence is TGTGCCAGCAGTTTCCGACTAGCGGGGGACTACGAGCAGTACTTC. Amino acids: CASSFRLAGDYEQYF.

As for this clone: The same CDR3 also results from other DNA sequences found in this sample. This chain uses TRBV9 with TRBJ2-7; possibly TRBD1 for D (5 bases). The germline V gene has CDR1 SGDLS and CDR2 YYNGEE. V was trimmed by 1 base and J by 6 bases, leaving 8 bases between them. This CDR3 has 12 residues. The CDR3 here is CASSVNQGEQYF. DNA of the CDR3: TGTGCCAGCAGCGTAAATCAGGGCGAGCAGTACTTC.

The CDR3 DNA reads TGTGCCAGCAGCACACAAGAGTATGGCTACACCTTC. Its protein product is CASSTQEYGYTF. The J gene is TRBJ1-2, the V gene TRBV5-6; the D is unclear. The germline V gene encodes CDR1 SGHDT and CDR2 YYEEEE. The CDR3 is 12 amino acids. The ends were cut back, 4 bases at V and 5 bases at J, with 9 bases in the middle.

The chain couples TRBV29-1 to TRBJ2-7; the D gene is possibly TRBD2 (7 bases). The V end lost 6 bases, the J end lost 9 bases, and 18 bases lay between the germline ends. The CDR3 runs to 12 residues. Germline V gene lookup returns CDR1 SQVTM and CDR2 ANQGSEA. Here the CDR3 DNA reads TGCAGCGTCCCCTCGGGGGGCTTAGGGCAGTACTTC. Its translation is CSVPSGGLGQYF.

The chain employs TRBV27 and TRBJ1-2, with TRBD1 identical over 10 bases. Germline V CDR1 and CDR2: MNHEY, SMNVEV (reference sequence). Trimming took 0 bases from V and 4 from J; bases not matched to a gene: 11. The CDR3 consists of 18 residues. The CDR3 reads CASSLSLGGTGALYGYTF. The DNA for the CDR3 is TGTGCCAGCAGTTTATCTCTGGGCGGGACAGGGGCCCTCTATGGCTACACCTTC.

About this clone: A junction end diverges from the germline sequence, so it may reflect a read error. The chain links TRBV14 to TRBJ2-3; 7 bases are shared with TRBD2. This CDR3 has 17 residues. The germline V gene has CDR1 SGHDN and CDR2 FVKESK. In DNA, the CDR3 is TGTGCCAGCAGCCAAGATGAACCGGGAGGAGGCACAGATACGCAATATTTT. Its protein product is CASSQDEPGGGTDTQYF. Looking up the rest from reference TRBV14 and TRBJ2-3 gives the full variable domain: EAGVTQFPSHSVIEKGQTVTLRCDPISGHDNLYWYRRVMGKEIKFLLHFVKESKQDESGMPNNRFLAERTGGTYSTLKVQPAELEDSGVYFCASSQDEPGGGTDTQYFGPGTRLTVL.

The gene calls are TRBV7-8 and TRBJ2-3, with TRBD2 identical over 8 bases. The CDR3 is 16 residues long. The V and J ends lost 4 bases and 2 bases, in that order; junction bases with no gene match: 8. Germline values: CDR1 SGHVS, CDR2 FQNEAQ. The CDR3 coding sequence is TGTGCCAGCAGCTCCCGGGCTAGCGGGTTCACAGATACGCAGTATTTT. Translation: CASSSRASGFTDTQYF.

The chain uses TRBV9 and TRBJ2-2; possibly TRBD1 for D (5 bases). Germline CDR1 SGDLS, CDR2 YYNGEE. CDR3 length: 12 residues. Between the trimmed V and J ends, which lost 8 bases and 1 base, there was a span of 6 bases. CDR3 sequence (DNA): TGTGCCAGTCAGGGGAACACCGGGGAGCTGTTTTTT. This gives the protein CASQGNTGELFF.

The count of this clone is one. This chain uses TRBV27 with TRBJ2-2, with 11 positions matching TRBD2. From germline, CDR1 is MNHEY and CDR2 SMNVEV (reference sequence). V shed 6 bases and J 2 bases; nucleotides not matched to a gene: 5. The CDR3 runs to 16 residues. CDR3 residues: CASRRRLAGNTGELFF. The CDR3 DNA reads TGTGCCAGCAGACGCAGACTAGCGGGAAACACCGGGGAGCTGTTTTTT.

The rearrangement links TRBV7-6 to TRBJ1-1, with a weak D call TRBD1 (6 bases). The V gene lost 1 base and the J gene lost 6 bases, with 15 bases spanning the gap. Germline CDR1 reads SGHVS; CDR2 reads FNYEAQ. The CDR3 consists of 15 residues. The CDR3 nucleotides read TGTGCCAGCAGCTTAGAGGCAGGGGAGAAAGCTGAAGCTTTCTTT. This codes for CASSLEAGEKAEAFF. The complete variable domain, with remaining parts taken from reference TRBV7-6 and TRBJ1-1, reads GAGVSQSPRYKVTKRGQDVALRCDPISGHVSLYWYRQALGQGPEFLTYFNYEAQQDKSGLPNDRFSAERPEGSISTLTIQRTEQRDSAMYRCASSLEAGEKAEAFFGQGTRLTVV.